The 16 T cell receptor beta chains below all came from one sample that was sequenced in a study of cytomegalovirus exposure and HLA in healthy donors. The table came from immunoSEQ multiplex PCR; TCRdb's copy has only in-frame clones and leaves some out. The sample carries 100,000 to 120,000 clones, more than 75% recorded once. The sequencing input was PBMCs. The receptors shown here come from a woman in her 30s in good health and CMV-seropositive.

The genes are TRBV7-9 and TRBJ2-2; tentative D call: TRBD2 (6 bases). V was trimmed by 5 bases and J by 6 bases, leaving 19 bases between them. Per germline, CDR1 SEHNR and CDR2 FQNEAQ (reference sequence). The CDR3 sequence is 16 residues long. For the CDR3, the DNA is TGTGCCAGCAGCAGTGGGGCGGCGGGACGGGCCGGGGAGCTGTTTTTT. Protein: CASSSGAAGRAGELFF.

In DNA, the CDR3 is TGTGCCAGTAGCCCATTTAGCGGGGAACTCTACGAGCAGTACTTC. The encoded protein is CASSPFSGELYEQYF. The rearrangement links TRBV19 to TRBJ2-7, with 8 bases fitting TRBD2. CDR1 and CDR2 (germline): LNHDA, SQIVND (reference sequence). The CDR3 sequence is 15 residues long. After removal of 6 bases from V and 3 bases from J, the junction contained 10 bases not matched to a gene.

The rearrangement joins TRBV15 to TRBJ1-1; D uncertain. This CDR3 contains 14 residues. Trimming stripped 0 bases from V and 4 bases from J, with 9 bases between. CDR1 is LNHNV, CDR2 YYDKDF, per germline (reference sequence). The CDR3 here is CATSRDPGATEAFF. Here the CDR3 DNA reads TGTGCCACCAGCAGAGATCCGGGAGCCACTGAAGCTTTCTTT.

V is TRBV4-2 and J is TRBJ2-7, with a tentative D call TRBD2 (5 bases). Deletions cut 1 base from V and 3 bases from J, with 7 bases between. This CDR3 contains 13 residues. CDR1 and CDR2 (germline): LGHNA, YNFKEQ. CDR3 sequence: CASSQVGSYEQYF. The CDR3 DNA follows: TGTGCCAGCAGCCAAGTTGGGAGCTACGAGCAGTACTTC.

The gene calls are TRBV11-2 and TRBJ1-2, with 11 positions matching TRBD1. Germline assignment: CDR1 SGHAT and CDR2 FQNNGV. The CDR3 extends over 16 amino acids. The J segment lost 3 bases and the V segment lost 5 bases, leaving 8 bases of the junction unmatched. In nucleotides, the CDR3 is TGTGCCAGCAGCCCCCAGGGACAGGGGGGAGACTATGGCTACACCTTC. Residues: CASSPQGQGGDYGYTF.

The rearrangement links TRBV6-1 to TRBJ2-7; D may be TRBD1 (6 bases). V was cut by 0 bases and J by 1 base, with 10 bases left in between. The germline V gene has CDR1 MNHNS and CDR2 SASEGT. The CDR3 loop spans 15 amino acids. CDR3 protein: CASSEAWTVSYEQYF. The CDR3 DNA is TGTGCCAGCAGTGAAGCGTGGACAGTTTCCTACGAGCAGTACTTC.

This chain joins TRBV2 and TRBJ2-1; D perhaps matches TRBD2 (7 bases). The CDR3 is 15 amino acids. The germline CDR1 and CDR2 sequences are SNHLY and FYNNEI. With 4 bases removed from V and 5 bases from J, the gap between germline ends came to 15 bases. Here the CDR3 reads CASSVVRGGHNEQFF. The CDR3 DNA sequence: TGTGCCAGCAGTGTGGTGAGGGGGGGACACAATGAGCAGTTCTTC. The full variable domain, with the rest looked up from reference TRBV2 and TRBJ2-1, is EPEVTQTPSHQVTQMGQEVILRCVPISNHLYFYWYRQILGQKVEFLVSFYNNEISEKSEIFDDQFSVERPDGSNFTLKIRSTKLEDSAMYFCASSVVRGGHNEQFFGPGTRLTVL.

In nucleotides, the CDR3 is TGTGCCAGCAGTTCGCCAGGGGTCCCCTACGAGCAGTACTTC. Amino acids: CASSSPGVPYEQYF. The chain couples TRBV7-6 to TRBJ2-7, with a weak D call TRBD1 (6 bases). CDR1 is SGHVS and CDR2 is FNYEAQ in the germline V gene. V was pared by 6 bases and J by 2 bases, with 14 bases between. The CDR3 runs 14 residues.

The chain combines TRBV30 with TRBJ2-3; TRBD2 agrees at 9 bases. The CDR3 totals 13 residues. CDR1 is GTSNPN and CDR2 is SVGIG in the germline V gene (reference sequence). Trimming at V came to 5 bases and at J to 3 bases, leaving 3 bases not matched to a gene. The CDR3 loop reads CAWRAGGTDTQYF. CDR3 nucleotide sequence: TGTGCCTGGCGAGCGGGGGGTACAGATACGCAGTATTTT.

The CDR3 sequence: CASSARQGANYNSPLHF. For the CDR3, the DNA is TGTGCCAGTAGTGCTAGACAGGGGGCCAACTATAATTCACCCCTCCACTTT. The chain employs TRBV19 and TRBJ1-6; 10 bases map to TRBD1. Germline V gene data show CDR1 as LNHDA and CDR2 as SQIVND (reference sequence). CDR3 length: 17 residues. The ends lost 5 bases at V and 3 bases at J; junction bases unmatched: 7.

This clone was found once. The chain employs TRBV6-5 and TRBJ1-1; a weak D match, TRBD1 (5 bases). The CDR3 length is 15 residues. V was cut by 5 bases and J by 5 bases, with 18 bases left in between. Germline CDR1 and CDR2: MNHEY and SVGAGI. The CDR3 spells CASSGGVGRFTEAFF. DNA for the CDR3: TGTGCCAGCAGTGGGGGGGTAGGGAGGTTTACTGAAGCTTTCTTT.

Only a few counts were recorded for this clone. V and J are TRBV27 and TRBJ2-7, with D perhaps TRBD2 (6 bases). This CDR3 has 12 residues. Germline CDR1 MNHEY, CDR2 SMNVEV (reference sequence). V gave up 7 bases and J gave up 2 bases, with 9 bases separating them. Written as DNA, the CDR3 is TGTGCCAGCAACGGGAGTCCCTACGAGCAGTACTTC. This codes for CASNGSPYEQYF.

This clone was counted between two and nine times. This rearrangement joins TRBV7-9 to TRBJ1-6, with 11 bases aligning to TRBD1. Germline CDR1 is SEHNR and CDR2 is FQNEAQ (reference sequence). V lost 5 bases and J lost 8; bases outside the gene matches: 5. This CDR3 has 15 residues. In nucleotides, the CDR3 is TGTGCCAGCAGCCGGACAGGGGGCCGGGATTCACCCCTCCACTTT. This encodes CASSRTGGRDSPLHF.

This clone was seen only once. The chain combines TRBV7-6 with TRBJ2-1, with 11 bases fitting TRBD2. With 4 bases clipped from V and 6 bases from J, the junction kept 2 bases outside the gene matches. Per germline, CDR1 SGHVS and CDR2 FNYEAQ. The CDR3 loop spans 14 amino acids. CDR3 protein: CASSSTSGINEQFF. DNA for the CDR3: TGTGCCAGCAGCTCGACTAGCGGGATCAATGAGCAGTTCTTC.

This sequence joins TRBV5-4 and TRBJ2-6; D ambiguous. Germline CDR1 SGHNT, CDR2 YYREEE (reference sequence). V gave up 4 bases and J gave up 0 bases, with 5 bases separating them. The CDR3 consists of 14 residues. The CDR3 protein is CASSADSGANVLTF. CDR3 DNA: TGTGCCAGCAGCGCGGACTCTGGGGCCAACGTCCTGACTTTC.

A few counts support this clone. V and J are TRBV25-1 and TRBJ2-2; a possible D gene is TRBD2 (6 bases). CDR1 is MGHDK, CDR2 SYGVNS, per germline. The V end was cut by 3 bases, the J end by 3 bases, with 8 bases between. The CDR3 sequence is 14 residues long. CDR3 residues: CASSDGGDTGELFF. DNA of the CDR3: TGTGCCAGCAGTGACGGCGGGGACACCGGGGAGCTGTTTTTT.